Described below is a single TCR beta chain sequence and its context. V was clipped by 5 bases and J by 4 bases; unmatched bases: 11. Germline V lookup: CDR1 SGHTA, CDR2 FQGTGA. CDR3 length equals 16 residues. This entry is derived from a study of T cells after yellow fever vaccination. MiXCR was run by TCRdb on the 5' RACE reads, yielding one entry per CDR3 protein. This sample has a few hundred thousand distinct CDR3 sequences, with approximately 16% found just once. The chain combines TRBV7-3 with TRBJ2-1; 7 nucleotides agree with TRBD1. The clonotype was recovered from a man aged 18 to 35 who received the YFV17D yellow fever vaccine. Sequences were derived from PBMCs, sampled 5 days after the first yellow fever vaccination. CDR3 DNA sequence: TGTGCCAGCAGCCCAAATCCGGGACAGCATTACAATGAGCAGTTCTTC. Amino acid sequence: CASSPNPGQHYNEQFF. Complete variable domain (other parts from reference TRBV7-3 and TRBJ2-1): GAGVSQTPSNKVTEKGKYVELRCDPISGHTALYWYRQSLGQGPEFLIYFQGTGAADDSGLPNDRFFAVRPEGSVSTLKIQRTERGDSAVYLCASSPNPGQHYNEQFFGPGTRLTVL.